Following are 11 T cell receptor beta chains from one sample sequenced in a study of blood T cells in healthy people across ages (dated by TCRdb to the mid-2010s). The protocol used for the library was 5' RACE. Sequencing instrument: Illumina HiSeq 2500. A second about 7 to 11 cycle PCR used a sample-barcoded 5' primer and a J-beta primer mix. Clones were called with MiXCR by TCRdb after fastp trimmed the public reads at Q25, and only in-frame beta chains were retained. Entries are consolidated by CDR3 protein sequence, retaining the most common genes and DNA. The sample table holds more than 700,000 distinct CDR3 sequences, of which about 46% were seen once. Over 15% of the sample rests with the top ten. The sequenced sample was blood. The receptors shown here come from a man aged 80 or over in good health.

The V call is TRBV20-1, the J call TRBJ2-3, with unresolved D. Trimming left V 5 bases short and J 4 bases short, with 13 bases between. The CDR3 consists of 13 residues. Germline-derived CDR1 and CDR2 are DFQATT and SNEGSKA (reference sequence). CDR3 in amino acids: CSAGVMDADTQYF. Here the CDR3 DNA reads TGCAGTGCTGGGGTGATGGACGCAGATACGCAGTATTTT.

The V call is TRBV20-1, the J call TRBJ2-7; D is possibly TRBD1 (6 bases). Trimming pared 6 bases from V and 1 base from J, leaving 25 bases between. The CDR3 extends over 17 amino acids. Germline V gene sequence: CDR1 DFQATT, CDR2 SNEGSKA (reference sequence). CDR3 DNA: TGCAGTGCAATCGACAGGACAGCGCTCTCCCAATCCTACGAGCAGTACTTC. The encoded protein is CSAIDRTALSQSYEQYF.

The gene calls are TRBV10-3 and TRBJ2-4; TRBD2 matches 11 bases. The tail of the sequence fits TRBJ2-5 better, so the J call may be wrong. The CDR3 runs 16 residues. The germline gives CDR1 ENHRY, CDR2 SYGVKD. CDR3 bases: TGTGCCATCAGTGAGTCAACTAGCGGGGGCCAAGAGACCCAGTACTTC. It encodes CAISESTSGGQETQYF.

V is TRBV20-1 and J is TRBJ2-5, with D tentatively TRBD1 (6 bases). The J call may be in error: the DNA end matches TRBJ2-7 better. This CDR3 comprises 12 residues. The germline gives CDR1 DFQATT, CDR2 SNEGSKA (reference sequence). The CDR3 spells CSATMPGDEQYF. As DNA, the CDR3 is TGCAGTGCTACAATGCCAGGGGACGAGCAGTACTTC.

The CDR3 nucleotides read TGTGCCAGCACCTCCGGACCCTGGCAGCCCCAGCATTTT. This encodes CASTSGPWQPQHF. V usage is TRBV6-5 and J usage is TRBJ1-5; D unclear. Germline V gene sequence: CDR1 MNHEY, CDR2 SVGAGI. The CDR3 runs to 13 residues. Between the trimmed V and J ends, which lost 7 bases and 7 bases, there was a span of 14 bases.

The genes are TRBV24-1 and TRBJ2-6, with D possibly matching TRBD1 (6 bases). The germline V and J ends were trimmed by 9 bases and 4 bases, with 15 bases remaining between them. Germline V CDR1 and CDR2: KGHDR, SFDVKD. CDR3 length: 15 residues. The CDR3 DNA follows: TGTGCCACCGGGGACAACCTGGGAGGGGCCAACGTCCTGACTTTC. Protein sequence: CATGDNLGGANVLTF.

In the case of this clonotype: Its ends do not fully match the called genes, so a read error is possible. J is TRBJ2-3 and V is TRBV11-3; TRBD1 aligns across 8 bases. Germline CDR1 is SGHNT and CDR2 is YENEEA. This CDR3 has 16 residues. The CDR3 nucleotides are TGTGCCAGTAGCTTAGAGGTTGGACAGGGCGCAGATACGCAGTATTTT. Protein sequence: CASSLEVGQGADTQYF. The full variable domain, its missing parts supplied by reference TRBV11-3 and TRBJ2-3, is EAGVVQSPRYKIIEKKQPVAFWCNPISGHNTLYWYLQNLGQGPELLIRYENEEAVDDSQLPKDRFSAERLKGVDSTLKIQPAELGDSAVYLCASSLEVGQGADTQYFGPGTRLTVL.

In its sample, this clonotype was seen a few times. CDR3 nucleotides: TGTGCCAGCAGTTCTCCCCGCAGGGCGTCGGGGGCCAACGTCCTGACTTTC. This translates into CASSSPRRASGANVLTF. This sequence joins TRBV27 and TRBJ2-6; D may be TRBD1 (5 bases). This CDR3 spans 17 amino acids. Germline loops: CDR1 MNHEY, CDR2 SMNVEV (reference sequence). With 4 bases removed from V and 4 bases from J, the gap between germline ends came to 17 bases.

The chain joins TRBV7-6 to TRBJ2-7, with D unresolved. CDR3 length equals 18 residues. The ends were cut back, 1 base at V and 3 bases at J, with 22 bases in the middle. CDR1 SGHVS and CDR2 FNYEAQ come from the germline V gene. CDR3 coding DNA: TGTGCCAGCAGCTTAGGCACGCCGGAGCAGACCTCAAACTACGAGCAGTACTTC. Amino acid sequence: CASSLGTPEQTSNYEQYF. Combining the CDR3 with reference TRBV7-6 and TRBJ2-7 gives the whole variable domain GAGVSQSPRYKVTKRGQDVALRCDPISGHVSLYWYRQALGQGPEFLTYFNYEAQQDKSGLPNDRFSAERPEGSISTLTIQRTEQRDSAMYRCASSLGTPEQTSNYEQYFGPGTRLTVT.

This clonotype was seen ten or more times. The genes are TRBV20-1 and TRBJ2-3, with D unresolved. The CDR3 runs 14 residues. Germline V gene lookup returns CDR1 DFQATT and CDR2 SNEGSKA (reference sequence). V was pared by 3 bases and J by 2 bases, with 12 bases between. In nucleotides, the CDR3 is TGCAGTGCTAGTTCCGTACGAGACACAGATACGCAGTATTTT. Translating gives CSASSVRDTDTQYF.

This clonotype was detected only a few times. The chain uses TRBV7-2 and TRBJ2-3; D perhaps matches TRBD1 (5 bases). This CDR3 comprises 15 residues. V lost 3 bases, J lost 6 bases, and 16 bases lay in between. The germline V gene has CDR1 SGHTA and CDR2 FQGNSA. CDR3 nucleotides: TGTGCCAGCAGCTTGGATGAGGTTGGGGCTGATACGCAGTATTTT. Translation gives CASSLDEVGADTQYF.